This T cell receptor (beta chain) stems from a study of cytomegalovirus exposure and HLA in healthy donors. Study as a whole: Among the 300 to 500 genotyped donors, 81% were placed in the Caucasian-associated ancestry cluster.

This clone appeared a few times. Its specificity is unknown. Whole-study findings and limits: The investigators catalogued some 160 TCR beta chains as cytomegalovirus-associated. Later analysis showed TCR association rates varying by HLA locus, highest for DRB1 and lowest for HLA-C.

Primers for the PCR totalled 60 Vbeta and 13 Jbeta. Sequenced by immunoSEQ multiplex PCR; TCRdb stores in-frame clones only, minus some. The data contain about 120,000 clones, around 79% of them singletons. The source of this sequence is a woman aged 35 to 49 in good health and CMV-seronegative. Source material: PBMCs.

This CDR3 reads CASKSADFYNEQFF. CDR3 nucleotides: TGTGCCAGTAAGTCCGCCGACTTTTACAATGAGCAGTTCTTC. V usage is TRBV19 and J usage is TRBJ2-1; unclear D gene. The CDR3 loop spans 14 amino acids. Trimming took off 7 bases at V and 4 bases at J, with 14 bases between the two ends. Germline CDR1 LNHDA, CDR2 SQIVND (reference sequence).